Sequencing of this TCR beta chain was carried out in a study of T cells in women clearing cervical HPV infection. Study-wide context: Donors had HPV16-related CIN3 or worse; 2 had invasive cancer. General study points: It is unknown whether associations predate infection; no effector/memory or HPV-specific sorting. Unknown T-cell numbers per sample may underlie the richness differences.

Comments on this clone: Its antigen is undetermined. The read stops 3 residues short of the end of the CDR3; the missing end is completed from the germline J gene.

Assay used: immunoSEQ multiplex PCR; TCRdb lists only in-frame clones, some missing. The listing records about 20,000 clones. The CDR3 loop spans 15 amino acids. The germline V gene has CDR1 SGHRS and CDR2 YFSETQ. Deletions cut 1 base from V and 7 bases from J, with 17 bases between. MY09/MY11 PCR detected cervical HPV DNA; dot-blot assigned genotypes. The chain carries TRBV5-1 and TRBJ2-5; D unresolved. The sample was blood buffy coat. The clonotype comes from a woman between 18 and 70 years old with a cervical HPV16 infection that either progressed to CIN3+ or cleared (not recorded which). The chain's CDR3 is CASSLSAAVLGTQYF. The sequenced CDR3 bases are TGCGCCAGCAGCTTGAGCGCCGCGGTCCTGGGGACC.